The T cell receptor beta chain under discussion was sequenced for a study of tissue T cells after allogeneic stem cell transplantation. Study-level points and caveats: Motif-based clustering found tissue-specific repertoire signatures shared across patients, though few clones were shared.

Sequenced by immunoSEQ multiplex PCR; TCRdb stores in-frame clones only, minus some. The sample records just under 7,500 clones, about 50% being singletons. The CDR3 is made up of 14 amino acids. The germline CDR1 and CDR2 sequences are KGHPV and FQNQEV (reference sequence). Deletions cut 2 bases from V and 3 bases from J, with 9 bases between. About this clone itself: The antigen remains unidentified. Gene names refer to mouse genes. Read sequence stops 1 residue before the CDR3 end, and the germline J gene provides the missing end.

The sample's time point: mouse harvest day 7 after allogeneic transplant. Tail vein injection delivered 10^7 T-cell-depleted bone marrow cells and 10^6 splenic CD5+ T cells. Tissues came from B6→BALB/c major-mismatch GVHD mice at day 7 or 14. The chain uses TRBV26 and TRBJ2-5; possible D gene TRBD2, 6 bases. This clonotype was obtained from a female BALB/c mouse given C57BL/6 T cells with graft-versus-host disease after an allogeneic hematopoietic cell transplant. The sequenced sample consisted of gut tissue. CDR3 DNA (partial): TGTGCCAGCAGTCTGGGACTGTCTCAAGACACCCAGTAC. As protein: CASSLGLSQDTQY. From start to end, the CDR3 is CASSLGLSQDTQYF.